These 30 T cell receptor beta chains share one sample of origin, sequenced in a study of T cell repertoires in cytomegalovirus infection. TCRdb reprocessed the reads via MiXCR and lists one record per CDR3 protein. The repertoire includes 310,000 or so distinct CDR3 sequences, roughly 17% of them detected once, and about 12% sits in the top ten. Sequences were obtained from PBMCs. The receptors derive from a human donor in good health (CMV status not recorded). Some clones in this sample may be carry-over from other donors' samples.

The chain couples TRBV5-1 to TRBJ2-1; 10 nucleotides agree with TRBD2. The V gene's germline CDR1 is SGHRS and CDR2 YFSETQ. J gave up 7 bases and V 4 bases, and 8 bases lay outside the gene matches. CDR3 size: 15 residues. The CDR3 protein is CASSPWGSGGNEQFF. CDR3 in DNA: TGCGCCAGCAGCCCCTGGGGTAGCGGGGGGAATGAGCAGTTCTTC.

This chain uses TRBV28 with TRBJ1-4; tentative D call: TRBD1 (6 bases). This CDR3 has 15 amino acids. The ends were cut back, 3 bases at V and 1 base at J, with 9 bases in the middle. The germline CDR1 and CDR2 sequences are MDHEN and SYDVKM. The CDR3 sequence: CASSFRGLTNEKLFF. The CDR3 DNA reads TGTGCCAGCAGTTTTAGGGGGTTAACTAATGAAAAACTGTTTTTT. Drawing the rest from reference TRBV28 and TRBJ1-4, the complete variable domain is DVKVTQSSRYLVKRTGEKVFLECVQDMDHENMFWYRQDPGLGLRLIYFSYDVKMKEKGDIPEGYSVSREKKERFSLILESASTNQTSMYLCASSFRGLTNEKLFFGSGTQLSVL.

This clonotype was detected only a few times. This chain connects TRBV19 to TRBJ1-2, with TRBD1 identical over 12 bases. From germline, CDR1 is LNHDA and CDR2 SQIVND (reference sequence). The CDR3 runs to 18 residues. With 5 bases clipped from V and 0 bases from J, the junction kept 10 bases outside the gene matches. CDR3 loop: CASSSAGTGGLANYGYTF. Here the CDR3 DNA reads TGTGCCAGTAGTTCCGCCGGGACAGGGGGCCTCGCTAACTATGGCTACACCTTC.

The sample holds a few counts of this clonotype. As DNA, the CDR3 is TGTGCCAGCAGCACTCGACAGGGGCCCACCGGGGAGCTGTTTTTT. Protein: CASSTRQGPTGELFF. The chain carries TRBV12-3 or TRBV12-4 and TRBJ2-2, with 8 bases that match TRBD1. The V and J ends lost 6 bases and 4 bases, in that order; junction bases with no gene match: 7. The CDR3 is 15 amino acids.

This clonotype was observed many times. This chain connects TRBV7-2 to TRBJ2-5; D is uncertain. V lost 3 bases, J lost 5 bases, and 10 bases lay in between. Per germline, CDR1 SGHTA and CDR2 FQGNSA. This CDR3 has 13 residues. Here the CDR3 reads CASSFTDGETQYF. CDR3 coding DNA: TGTGCCAGCAGCTTCACGGATGGGGAGACCCAGTACTTC.

This clonotype was picked up one time. The rearrangement links TRBV18 to TRBJ2-1; 10 bases agree with TRBD1. The ends lost 6 bases at V and 1 base at J; junction bases unmatched: 15. CDR1 is KGHSH, CDR2 LQKENI, per germline. The CDR3 contains 19 residues. CDR3 DNA sequence: TGTGCCAGCTCGTACCGGGACAGGGGTTTAAATTTATCCTACAATGAGCAGTTCTTC. This sequence encodes CASSYRDRGLNLSYNEQFF.

The CDR3: CANRPGTTMNTEAFF. The DNA of the CDR3 is TGTGCCAACAGACCCGGGACAACCATGAACACTGAAGCTTTCTTT. This sequence joins TRBV6-4 and TRBJ1-1; a possible D gene is TRBD1 (6 bases). V shed 10 bases and J shed 0 bases, with 18 bases lying between them. The CDR3 length is 15 residues. Germline V gene data show CDR1 as MRHNA and CDR2 as SNTAGT.

In DNA form, the CDR3 reads TGTGCCAGCAGTTTATTGGCTAGCGGGGGGGTAGGGGCGGCCAAAAACATTCAGTACTTC. It is translated as CASSLLASGGVGAAKNIQYF. The V call is TRBV28, the J call TRBJ2-4, with 12 bases lining up with TRBD2. V lost 1 base, J lost 1 base, and 11 bases stayed unmatched. This CDR3 comprises 20 residues. CDR1 and CDR2 (germline): MDHEN, SYDVKM.

The table lists this clonotype with a few counts. The genes are TRBV4-2 and TRBJ1-5; tentative D call: TRBD1 (5 bases). CDR1 LGHNA and CDR2 YNFKEQ come from the germline V gene. V lost 1 base and J lost 3, with 10 bases in between. The CDR3 consists of 15 residues. CDR3 sequence (DNA): TGTGCCAGCAGCCAAGCAAAGGGGACCAATCAGCCCCAGCATTTT. Residues: CASSQAKGTNQPQHF.

The CDR3 nucleotides are TGTGCCAGCAGTCCACTAGCGGGGGTGGAAGAGACCCAGTACTTC. This gives the protein CASSPLAGVEETQYF. The chain has TRBV12-3 or TRBV12-4 and TRBJ2-5; 11 nucleotides align to TRBD2. Germline trimming cut 5 bases from V and 3 bases from J; bases unmatched to any gene: 5. The CDR3 extends over 15 amino acids.

In this sample, this clonotype turned up many times. This chain links TRBV28 with TRBJ1-1; D possibly corresponds to TRBD1 (6 bases). In germline, CDR1 is MDHEN, CDR2 SYDVKM. The V end was cut by 7 bases, the J end by 4 bases, with 16 bases between. The CDR3 has 14 amino acids. The CDR3 spells CASTPGQLGTEAFF. CDR3 coding DNA: TGTGCCAGCACCCCCGGACAGCTGGGCACTGAAGCTTTCTTT.

There are many counts of this clonotype. The chain recombines TRBV7-2 with TRBJ1-2; no reliable D call. The germline gives CDR1 SGHTA, CDR2 FQGNSA. V was trimmed by 5 bases and J by 6 bases, leaving 19 bases between them. This CDR3 region has 15 residues. The CDR3 DNA sequence: TGTGCCAGCAGCGAGATTCCGGGAACAGAAGATGGCTACACCTTC. Translating it yields CASSEIPGTEDGYTF.

This clonotype was detected ten times or more. V usage is TRBV7-6 and J usage is TRBJ2-7; 8 bases line up with TRBD1. The CDR3 totals 15 residues. From germline, CDR1 is SGHVS and CDR2 FNYEAQ. Losses at the gene ends were 5 bases for V and 3 bases for J; bases not matched to a gene: 9. CDR3 DNA: TGTGCCAGCAGCCTAGGACAGGGAACCGACTACGAGCAGTACTTC. As protein: CASSLGQGTDYEQYF. Using reference TRBV7-6 and TRBJ2-7 for the parts outside the CDR3, the full variable domain is GAGVSQSPRYKVTKRGQDVALRCDPISGHVSLYWYRQALGQGPEFLTYFNYEAQQDKSGLPNDRFSAERPEGSISTLTIQRTEQRDSAMYRCASSLGQGTDYEQYFGPGTRLTVT.

There are many counts of this clonotype. The chain couples TRBV20-1 to TRBJ1-1; tentative D call: TRBD1 (5 bases). CDR1 is DFQATT, CDR2 SNEGSKA, per germline (reference sequence). Trimming shortened V by 3 bases and J by 8 bases, and 10 bases separated the two germline ends. The CDR3 totals 11 residues. The CDR3 spells CSASGGKEAFF. DNA of the CDR3: TGCAGTGCTAGTGGGGGGAAGGAAGCTTTCTTT.

This clonotype was found many times. The chain links TRBV7-2 to TRBJ2-5, with 10 positions matching TRBD2. Germline assignment: CDR1 SGHTA and CDR2 FQGNSA. This CDR3 comprises 15 residues. The trim removed 10 bases at V and 5 bases at J, leaving 13 bases unmatched. CDR3 DNA: TGTGCCACCGAACAGCGGGGGGGCCGGTGGGAGACCCAGTACTTC. Translating it yields CATEQRGGRWETQYF.

The rearrangement uses TRBV11-1 and TRBJ1-1; maybe TRBD1 (5 bases). Germline CDR1 SGHAT, CDR2 FQDESV (reference sequence). V lost 5 bases and J 2 bases, leaving 12 bases between the germline ends. The CDR3 length is 14 residues. The CDR3 region is CASSRPGTNTEAFF. In DNA form, the CDR3 reads TGTGCCAGCAGCAGACCCGGGACCAACACTGAAGCTTTCTTT.

This clonotype was recorded a few times. The V gene is TRBV12-3 or TRBV12-4, the J gene TRBJ2-1; 13 bases are a match to TRBD2. The CDR3 has 19 amino acids. The trim removed 5 bases at V and 2 bases at J, leaving 12 bases unmatched. CDR3 sequence reads: CASSPGRTSGGFAYNEQFF. For the CDR3, the DNA is TGTGCCAGCAGTCCGGGTAGGACTAGCGGGGGCTTTGCCTACAATGAGCAGTTCTTC.

The sample holds a few counts of this clonotype. This chain links TRBV7-6 with TRBJ2-7, with 7 bases matching TRBD2. CDR3 length: 14 amino acids. The junction had 6 bases not matched to a gene; V was cut back by 2 bases and J by 5 bases. The V gene's germline CDR1 is SGHVS and CDR2 FNYEAQ. CDR3 loop: CASSLFGGGDEQYF. CDR3 coding DNA: TGTGCCAGCAGCTTATTTGGGGGGGGGGACGAGCAGTACTTC.

This clonotype came up a few times. The chain combines TRBV9 with TRBJ2-5; the D is unclear. Germline loops: CDR1 SGDLS, CDR2 YYNGEE. With 0 bases removed from V and 1 base from J, the gap between germline ends came to 10 bases. This CDR3 contains 15 residues. The CDR3 loop is CASSVADLSQETQYF. The CDR3 bases are TGTGCCAGCAGCGTAGCAGACCTAAGCCAAGAGACCCAGTACTTC.

There are a few counts of this clonotype. The rearrangement uses TRBV20-1 and TRBJ1-3, with 12 positions matching TRBD1. With V trimmed by 6 bases and J by 4 bases, 4 bases remained unmatched. The CDR3 runs 14 residues. In germline, CDR1 is DFQATT, CDR2 SNEGSKA (reference sequence). In DNA, the CDR3 is TGCAGTGCGGGACAGGGGGCGCCGGGAAACACCATATATTTT. Translation gives CSAGQGAPGNTIYF.

CDR3 in amino acids: CASSVGPGPNTEAFF. The CDR3 nucleotides read TGTGCCAGCAGCGTAGGTCCAGGACCGAACACTGAAGCTTTCTTT. The chain recombines TRBV9 with TRBJ1-1; unclear D gene. Germline V CDR1 and CDR2: SGDLS, YYNGEE. With 0 bases removed from V and 1 base from J, the gap between germline ends came to 10 bases. The CDR3 has 15 amino acids.

This clonotype was seen many times. The CDR3 nucleotides read TGTGCCAGCAGCGCAAGGAATCCGGGGGGCGAGCAGTTCTTC. Protein product: CASSARNPGGEQFF. The chain has TRBV7-2 and TRBJ2-1; weak D call: TRBD2 (7 bases). This CDR3 has 14 amino acids. Germline assignment: CDR1 SGHTA and CDR2 FQGNSA. With 5 bases removed from V and 10 bases from J, the gap between germline ends came to 18 bases.

The table lists this clonotype with many counts. This chain links TRBV7-6 with TRBJ1-1; D is undetermined. The CDR3 sequence is 14 residues long. Per germline, CDR1 SGHVS and CDR2 FNYEAQ. V lost 1 base to trimming and J lost 5 bases, with 11 bases between them. The CDR3 DNA follows: TGTGCCAGCAGCTTAGATGAAGGAAATACTGAAGCTTTCTTT. Residues: CASSLDEGNTEAFF.

In this sample, this clonotype turned up a few times. This rearrangement joins TRBV9 to TRBJ2-4, with D maybe TRBD2 (7 bases). Per germline, CDR1 SGDLS and CDR2 YYNGEE. Trimming removed 3 bases at V and 2 bases at J, with 15 bases between. This CDR3 has 16 amino acids. CDR3 in amino acids: CASSEARGGSKNIQYF. The CDR3 DNA sequence: TGTGCCAGCAGCGAGGCTAGGGGGGGTTCCAAAAACATTCAGTACTTC.

In its sample, this clonotype was seen many times. V is TRBV7-8 and J is TRBJ2-1, with 7 nucleotides matching TRBD2. The CDR3 covers 15 residues. V lost 5 bases, J lost 4 bases, and 8 bases stayed unmatched. Germline assignment: CDR1 SGHVS and CDR2 FQNEAQ. As DNA, the CDR3 is TGTGCCAGCAGCCCTCAACTAGCGACTTACAATGAGCAGTTCTTC. It specifies CASSPQLATYNEQFF.

V is TRBV6-1 and J is TRBJ2-7; 7 bases are shared with TRBD1. The V gene's germline CDR1 is MNHNS and CDR2 SASEGT. The CDR3 is made up of 13 amino acids. V shed 6 bases and J 5 bases; nucleotides not matched to a gene: 7. CDR3 nucleotides: TGTGCCAGCAGAGAGACAGGGATAGACGAGCAGTACTTC. This translates into CASRETGIDEQYF.

The table lists this clonotype with many counts. The genes are TRBV6-1 and TRBJ2-7; D unresolved. Per the germline V gene, CDR1 is MNHNS and CDR2 is SASEGT. The V end was cut by 3 bases, the J end by 3 bases, with 9 bases between. The CDR3 consists of 13 residues. The DNA for the CDR3 is TGTGCCAGCAGTGAGGTCAGGAGCTACGAGCAGTACTTC. Translating gives CASSEVRSYEQYF.

This clonotype was picked up a small number of times. J is TRBJ2-4 and V is TRBV18; 9 bases agree with TRBD1. The V and J ends lost 3 bases and 9 bases, in that order; junction bases with no gene match: 6. There are 14 residues in the CDR3. Germline V gene data show CDR1 as KGHSH and CDR2 as LQKENI. CDR3 amino acids: CASSPAQGAFIQYF. The CDR3 DNA reads TGTGCCAGCTCACCGGCACAGGGGGCGTTCATTCAGTACTTC.

The J gene is TRBJ2-3, the V gene TRBV23-1, with 7 bases that match TRBD2. TRBV23-1 is known as an ORF, though its function is uncertain. There are 19 residues in the CDR3. V trimming: 7 bases; J trimming: 0 bases; junction bases outside the gene matches: 19. The CDR3 nucleotides read TGCGCCAGCATTTCCACCCCATCCAGGGAGGGGCTTAGCACAGATACGCAGTATTTT. This codes for CASISTPSREGLSTDTQYF.

This rearrangement joins TRBV7-9 to TRBJ1-1; no clear D gene. Germline lookup yields CDR1 SEHNR and CDR2 FQNEAQ (reference sequence). V lost 4 bases and J lost 5, with 14 bases in between. This CDR3 comprises 14 residues. DNA for the CDR3: TGTGCCAGCAGCTATGCAATTGGTGGGACTGAAGCTTTCTTT. Protein: CASSYAIGGTEAFF.